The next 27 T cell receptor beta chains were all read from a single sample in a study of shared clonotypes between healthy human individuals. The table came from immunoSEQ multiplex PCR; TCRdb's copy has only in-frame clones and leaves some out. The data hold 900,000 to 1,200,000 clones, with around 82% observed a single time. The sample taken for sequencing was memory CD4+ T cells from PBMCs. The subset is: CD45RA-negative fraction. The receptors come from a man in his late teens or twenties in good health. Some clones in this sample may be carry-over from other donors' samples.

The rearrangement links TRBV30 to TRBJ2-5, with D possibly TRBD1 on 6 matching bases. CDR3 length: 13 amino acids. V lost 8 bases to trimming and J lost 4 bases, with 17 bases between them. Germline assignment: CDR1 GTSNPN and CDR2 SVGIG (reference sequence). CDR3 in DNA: TGTGCCGGAGTCCTGGGGGCTCGAGAGACCCAGTACTTC. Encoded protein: CAGVLGARETQYF.

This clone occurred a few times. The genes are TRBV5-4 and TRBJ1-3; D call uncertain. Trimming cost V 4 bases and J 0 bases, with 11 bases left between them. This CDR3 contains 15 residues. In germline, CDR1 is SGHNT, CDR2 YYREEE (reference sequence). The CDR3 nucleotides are TGTGCCAGCAGCCCTGGCTTGAGCTCTGGAAACACCATATATTTT. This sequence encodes CASSPGLSSGNTIYF. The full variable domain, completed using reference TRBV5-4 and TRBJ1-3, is ETGVTQSPTHLIKTRGQQVTLRCSSQSGHNTVSWYQQALGQGPQFIFQYYREEENGRGNFPPRFSGLQFPNYSSELNVNALELDDSALYLCASSPGLSSGNTIYFGEGSWLTVV.

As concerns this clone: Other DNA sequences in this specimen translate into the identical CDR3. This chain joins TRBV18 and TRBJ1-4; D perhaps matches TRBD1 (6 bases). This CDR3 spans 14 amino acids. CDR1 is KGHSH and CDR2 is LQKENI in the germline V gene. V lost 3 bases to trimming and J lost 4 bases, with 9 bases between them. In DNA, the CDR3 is TGTGCCAGCTCACCGGGAGGGGGTAATGAAAAACTGTTTTTT. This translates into CASSPGGGNEKLFF.

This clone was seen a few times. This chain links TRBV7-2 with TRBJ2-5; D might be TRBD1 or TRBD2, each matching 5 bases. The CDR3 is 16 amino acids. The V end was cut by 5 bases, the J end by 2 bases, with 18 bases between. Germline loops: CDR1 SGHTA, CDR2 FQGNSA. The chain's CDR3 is CASSPGWGRTQETQYF. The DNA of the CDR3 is TGTGCCAGCAGCCCGGGGTGGGGCAGGACTCAAGAGACCCAGTACTTC.

In DNA, the CDR3 is TGTGCCAGCAGCGTAGGGGATAGCGGGGGATTGTACGAGCAGTACTTC. Residues: CASSVGDSGGLYEQYF. The chain carries TRBV9 and TRBJ2-7; 9 nucleotides agree with TRBD2. The ends lost 0 bases at V and 4 bases at J; junction bases unmatched: 8. Germline lookup yields CDR1 SGDLS and CDR2 YYNGEE. This CDR3 spans 16 amino acids.

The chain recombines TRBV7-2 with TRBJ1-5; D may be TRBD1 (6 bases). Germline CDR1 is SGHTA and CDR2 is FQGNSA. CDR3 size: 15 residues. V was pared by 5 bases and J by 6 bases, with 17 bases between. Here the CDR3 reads CASSLGSGVPQPQHF. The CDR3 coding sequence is TGTGCCAGCAGCCTTGGGTCAGGGGTTCCTCAGCCCCAGCATTTT.

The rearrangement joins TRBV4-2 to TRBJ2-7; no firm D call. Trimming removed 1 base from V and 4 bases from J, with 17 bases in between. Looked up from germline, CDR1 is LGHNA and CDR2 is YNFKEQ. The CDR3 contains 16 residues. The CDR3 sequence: CASSQVSGQSLYEQYF. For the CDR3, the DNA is TGTGCCAGCAGCCAAGTGTCTGGGCAGAGCCTTTACGAGCAGTACTTC.

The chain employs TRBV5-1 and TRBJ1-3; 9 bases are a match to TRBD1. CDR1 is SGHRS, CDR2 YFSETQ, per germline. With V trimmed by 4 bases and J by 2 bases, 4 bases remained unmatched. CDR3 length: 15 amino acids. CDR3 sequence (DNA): TGCGCCAGCAGCACCACAGGGGGCCCTGGAAACACCATATATTTT. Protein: CASSTTGGPGNTIYF.

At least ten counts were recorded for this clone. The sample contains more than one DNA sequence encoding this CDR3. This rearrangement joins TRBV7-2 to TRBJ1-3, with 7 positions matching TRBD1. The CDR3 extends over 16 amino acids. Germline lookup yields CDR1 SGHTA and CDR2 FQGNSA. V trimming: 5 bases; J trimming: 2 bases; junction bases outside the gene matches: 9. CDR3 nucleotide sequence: TGTGCCAGCAGCGCACAGGGGCCTGGAGCTGGAAACACCATATATTTT. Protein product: CASSAQGPGAGNTIYF.

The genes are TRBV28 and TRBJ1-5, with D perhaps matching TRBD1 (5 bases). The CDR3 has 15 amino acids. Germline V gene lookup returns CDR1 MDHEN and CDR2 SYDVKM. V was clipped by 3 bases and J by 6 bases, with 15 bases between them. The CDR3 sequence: CASSLGGTGVQPQHF. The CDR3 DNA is TGTGCCAGCAGTTTGGGGGGTACTGGGGTTCAGCCCCAGCATTTT.

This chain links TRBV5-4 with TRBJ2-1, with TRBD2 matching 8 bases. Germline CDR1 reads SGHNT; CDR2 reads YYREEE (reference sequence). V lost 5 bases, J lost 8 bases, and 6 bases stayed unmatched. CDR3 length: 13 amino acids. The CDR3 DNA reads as TGTGCCAGCAGGCCAGCGGGAGTCCATGAGCAGTTCTTC. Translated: CASRPAGVHEQFF.

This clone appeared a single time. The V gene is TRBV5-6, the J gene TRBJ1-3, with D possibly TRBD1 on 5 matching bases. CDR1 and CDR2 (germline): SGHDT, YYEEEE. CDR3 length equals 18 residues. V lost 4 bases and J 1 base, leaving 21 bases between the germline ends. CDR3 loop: CASSPGRSNPTSGNTIYF. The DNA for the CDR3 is TGTGCCAGCAGCCCGGGACGGTCGAATCCAACATCTGGAAACACCATATATTTT.

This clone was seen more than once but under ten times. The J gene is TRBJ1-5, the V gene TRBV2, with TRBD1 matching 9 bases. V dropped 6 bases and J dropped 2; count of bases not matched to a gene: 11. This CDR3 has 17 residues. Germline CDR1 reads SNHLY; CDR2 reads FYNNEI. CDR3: CASRPGQGLYGNQPQHF. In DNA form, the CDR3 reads TGTGCCAGCAGACCGGGACAGGGCCTCTATGGCAATCAGCCCCAGCATTTT.

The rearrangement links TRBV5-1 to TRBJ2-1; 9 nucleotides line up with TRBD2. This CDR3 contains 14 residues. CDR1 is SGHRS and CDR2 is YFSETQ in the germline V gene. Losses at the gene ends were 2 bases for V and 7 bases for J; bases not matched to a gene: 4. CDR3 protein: CASSFLAGMNEQFF. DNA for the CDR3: TGCGCCAGCAGCTTCCTAGCGGGAATGAATGAGCAGTTCTTC.

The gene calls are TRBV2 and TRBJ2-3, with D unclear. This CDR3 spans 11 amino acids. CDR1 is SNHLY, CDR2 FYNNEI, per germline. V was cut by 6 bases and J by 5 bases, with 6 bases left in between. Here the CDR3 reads CASRYGDTQYF. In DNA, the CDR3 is TGTGCCAGCAGGTACGGAGATACGCAGTATTTT. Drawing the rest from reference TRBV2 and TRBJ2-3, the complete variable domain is EPEVTQTPSHQVTQMGQEVILRCVPISNHLYFYWYRQILGQKVEFLVSFYNNEISEKSEIFDDQFSVERPDGSNFTLKIRSTKLEDSAMYFCASRYGDTQYFGPGTRLTVL.

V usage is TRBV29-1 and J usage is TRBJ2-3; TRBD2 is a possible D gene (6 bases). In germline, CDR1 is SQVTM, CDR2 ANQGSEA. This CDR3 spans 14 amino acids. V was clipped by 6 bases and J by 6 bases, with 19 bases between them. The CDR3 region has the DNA TGCAGCGTGGATGGACTGCTAGCGACCGATACGCAGTATTTT. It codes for CSVDGLLATDTQYF.

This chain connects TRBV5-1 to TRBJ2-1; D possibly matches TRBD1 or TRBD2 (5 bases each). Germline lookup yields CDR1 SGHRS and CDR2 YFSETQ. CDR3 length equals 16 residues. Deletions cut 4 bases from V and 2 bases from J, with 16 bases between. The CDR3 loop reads CASSLDGTGPYNEQFF. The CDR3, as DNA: TGCGCCAGCAGCCTAGACGGGACCGGGCCCTACAATGAGCAGTTCTTC.

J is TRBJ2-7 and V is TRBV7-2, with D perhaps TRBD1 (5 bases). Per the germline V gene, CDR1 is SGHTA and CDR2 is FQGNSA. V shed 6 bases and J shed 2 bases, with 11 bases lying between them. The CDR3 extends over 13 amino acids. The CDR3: CASSFGATYEQYF. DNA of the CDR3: TGTGCCAGCAGTTTTGGGGCTACCTACGAGCAGTACTTC.

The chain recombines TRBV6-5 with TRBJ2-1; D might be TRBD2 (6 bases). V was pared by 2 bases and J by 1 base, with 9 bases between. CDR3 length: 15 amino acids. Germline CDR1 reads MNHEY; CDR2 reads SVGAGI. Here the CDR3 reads CASSYRRGSYNEQFF. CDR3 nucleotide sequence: TGTGCCAGCAGTTACCGGAGGGGTTCCTACAATGAGCAGTTCTTC.

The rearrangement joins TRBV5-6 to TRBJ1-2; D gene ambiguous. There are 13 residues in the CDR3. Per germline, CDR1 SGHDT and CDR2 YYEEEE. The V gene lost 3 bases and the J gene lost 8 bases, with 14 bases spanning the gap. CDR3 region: CASSYAGGSGYTF. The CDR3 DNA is TGTGCCAGCAGCTACGCTGGCGGGTCAGGCTACACCTTC.

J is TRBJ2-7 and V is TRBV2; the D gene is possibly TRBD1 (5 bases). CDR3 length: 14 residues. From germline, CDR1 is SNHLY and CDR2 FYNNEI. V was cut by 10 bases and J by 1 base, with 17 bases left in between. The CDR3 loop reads CANTGPSTSYEQYF. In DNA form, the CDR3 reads TGTGCCAACACAGGACCCTCTACTTCCTACGAGCAGTACTTC. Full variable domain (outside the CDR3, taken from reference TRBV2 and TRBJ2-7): EPEVTQTPSHQVTQMGQEVILRCVPISNHLYFYWYRQILGQKVEFLVSFYNNEISEKSEIFDDQFSVERPDGSNFTLKIRSTKLEDSAMYFCANTGPSTSYEQYFGPGTRLTVT.

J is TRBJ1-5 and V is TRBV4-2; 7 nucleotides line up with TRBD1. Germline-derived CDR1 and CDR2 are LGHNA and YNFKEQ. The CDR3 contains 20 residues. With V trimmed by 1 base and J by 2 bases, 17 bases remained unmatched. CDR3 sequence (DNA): TGTGCCAGCAGCCAAGCCCTACCGACAGGGCTGAAGATGGGCAATCAGCCCCAGCATTTT. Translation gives CASSQALPTGLKMGNQPQHF.

CDR3 in DNA: TGTGCCAGCTCCCGTCGCATCACAGATACGCAGTATTTT. It is translated as CASSRRITDTQYF. The J gene is TRBJ2-3, the V gene TRBV9; the D is unclear. V lost 7 bases and J lost 2, with 11 bases in between. This CDR3 spans 13 amino acids. Looked up from germline, CDR1 is SGDLS and CDR2 is YYNGEE. Full variable domain (outside the CDR3, taken from reference TRBV9 and TRBJ2-3): DSGVTQTPKHLITATGQRVTLRCSPRSGDLSVYWYQQSLDQGLQFLIQYYNGEERAKGNILERFSAQQFPDLHSELNLSSLELGDSALYFCASSRRITDTQYFGPGTRLTVL.

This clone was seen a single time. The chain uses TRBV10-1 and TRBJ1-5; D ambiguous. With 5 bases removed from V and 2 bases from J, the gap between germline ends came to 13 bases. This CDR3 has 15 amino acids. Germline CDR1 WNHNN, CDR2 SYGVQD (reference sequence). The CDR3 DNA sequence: TGCGCCAGCAGTCTGAACCGGGAGGGCAATCAGCCCCAGCATTTT. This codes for CASSLNREGNQPQHF.

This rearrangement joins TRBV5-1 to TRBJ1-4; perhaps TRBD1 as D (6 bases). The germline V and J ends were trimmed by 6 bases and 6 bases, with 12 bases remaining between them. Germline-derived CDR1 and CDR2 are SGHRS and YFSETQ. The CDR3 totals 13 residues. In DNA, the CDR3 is TGCGCCAGCACGGGGGCCGGGGATGAAAAACTGTTTTTT. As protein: CASTGAGDEKLFF.

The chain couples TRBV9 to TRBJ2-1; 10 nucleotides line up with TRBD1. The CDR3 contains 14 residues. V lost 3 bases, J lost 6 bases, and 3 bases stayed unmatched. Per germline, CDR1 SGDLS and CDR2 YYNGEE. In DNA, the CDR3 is TGTGCCAGCAGCGATCGGACAGGGGGCAATGAGCAGTTCTTC. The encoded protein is CASSDRTGGNEQFF.

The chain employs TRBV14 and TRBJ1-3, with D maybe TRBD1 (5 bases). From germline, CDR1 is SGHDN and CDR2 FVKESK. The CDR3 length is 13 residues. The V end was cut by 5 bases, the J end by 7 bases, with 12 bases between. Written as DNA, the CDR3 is TGTGCCAGCAGCTCAGGGAATTGGAACACCATATATTTT. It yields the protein CASSSGNWNTIYF.